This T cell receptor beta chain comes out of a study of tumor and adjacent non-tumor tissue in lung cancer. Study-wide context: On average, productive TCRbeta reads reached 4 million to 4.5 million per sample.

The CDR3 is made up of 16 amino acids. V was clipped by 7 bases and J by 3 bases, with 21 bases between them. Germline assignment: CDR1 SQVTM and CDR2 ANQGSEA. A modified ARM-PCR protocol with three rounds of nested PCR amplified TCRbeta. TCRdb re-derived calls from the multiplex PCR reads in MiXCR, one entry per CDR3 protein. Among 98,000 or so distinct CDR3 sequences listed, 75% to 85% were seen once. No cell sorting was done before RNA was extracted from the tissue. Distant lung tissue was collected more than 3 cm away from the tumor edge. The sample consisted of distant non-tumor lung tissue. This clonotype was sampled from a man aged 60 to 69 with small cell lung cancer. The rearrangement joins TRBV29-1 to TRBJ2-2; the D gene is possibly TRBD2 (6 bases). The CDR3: CSAYGVAVVDTGELFF. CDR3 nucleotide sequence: TGCAGCGCGTACGGAGTAGCGGTAGTCGACACCGGGGAGCTGTTTTTT.